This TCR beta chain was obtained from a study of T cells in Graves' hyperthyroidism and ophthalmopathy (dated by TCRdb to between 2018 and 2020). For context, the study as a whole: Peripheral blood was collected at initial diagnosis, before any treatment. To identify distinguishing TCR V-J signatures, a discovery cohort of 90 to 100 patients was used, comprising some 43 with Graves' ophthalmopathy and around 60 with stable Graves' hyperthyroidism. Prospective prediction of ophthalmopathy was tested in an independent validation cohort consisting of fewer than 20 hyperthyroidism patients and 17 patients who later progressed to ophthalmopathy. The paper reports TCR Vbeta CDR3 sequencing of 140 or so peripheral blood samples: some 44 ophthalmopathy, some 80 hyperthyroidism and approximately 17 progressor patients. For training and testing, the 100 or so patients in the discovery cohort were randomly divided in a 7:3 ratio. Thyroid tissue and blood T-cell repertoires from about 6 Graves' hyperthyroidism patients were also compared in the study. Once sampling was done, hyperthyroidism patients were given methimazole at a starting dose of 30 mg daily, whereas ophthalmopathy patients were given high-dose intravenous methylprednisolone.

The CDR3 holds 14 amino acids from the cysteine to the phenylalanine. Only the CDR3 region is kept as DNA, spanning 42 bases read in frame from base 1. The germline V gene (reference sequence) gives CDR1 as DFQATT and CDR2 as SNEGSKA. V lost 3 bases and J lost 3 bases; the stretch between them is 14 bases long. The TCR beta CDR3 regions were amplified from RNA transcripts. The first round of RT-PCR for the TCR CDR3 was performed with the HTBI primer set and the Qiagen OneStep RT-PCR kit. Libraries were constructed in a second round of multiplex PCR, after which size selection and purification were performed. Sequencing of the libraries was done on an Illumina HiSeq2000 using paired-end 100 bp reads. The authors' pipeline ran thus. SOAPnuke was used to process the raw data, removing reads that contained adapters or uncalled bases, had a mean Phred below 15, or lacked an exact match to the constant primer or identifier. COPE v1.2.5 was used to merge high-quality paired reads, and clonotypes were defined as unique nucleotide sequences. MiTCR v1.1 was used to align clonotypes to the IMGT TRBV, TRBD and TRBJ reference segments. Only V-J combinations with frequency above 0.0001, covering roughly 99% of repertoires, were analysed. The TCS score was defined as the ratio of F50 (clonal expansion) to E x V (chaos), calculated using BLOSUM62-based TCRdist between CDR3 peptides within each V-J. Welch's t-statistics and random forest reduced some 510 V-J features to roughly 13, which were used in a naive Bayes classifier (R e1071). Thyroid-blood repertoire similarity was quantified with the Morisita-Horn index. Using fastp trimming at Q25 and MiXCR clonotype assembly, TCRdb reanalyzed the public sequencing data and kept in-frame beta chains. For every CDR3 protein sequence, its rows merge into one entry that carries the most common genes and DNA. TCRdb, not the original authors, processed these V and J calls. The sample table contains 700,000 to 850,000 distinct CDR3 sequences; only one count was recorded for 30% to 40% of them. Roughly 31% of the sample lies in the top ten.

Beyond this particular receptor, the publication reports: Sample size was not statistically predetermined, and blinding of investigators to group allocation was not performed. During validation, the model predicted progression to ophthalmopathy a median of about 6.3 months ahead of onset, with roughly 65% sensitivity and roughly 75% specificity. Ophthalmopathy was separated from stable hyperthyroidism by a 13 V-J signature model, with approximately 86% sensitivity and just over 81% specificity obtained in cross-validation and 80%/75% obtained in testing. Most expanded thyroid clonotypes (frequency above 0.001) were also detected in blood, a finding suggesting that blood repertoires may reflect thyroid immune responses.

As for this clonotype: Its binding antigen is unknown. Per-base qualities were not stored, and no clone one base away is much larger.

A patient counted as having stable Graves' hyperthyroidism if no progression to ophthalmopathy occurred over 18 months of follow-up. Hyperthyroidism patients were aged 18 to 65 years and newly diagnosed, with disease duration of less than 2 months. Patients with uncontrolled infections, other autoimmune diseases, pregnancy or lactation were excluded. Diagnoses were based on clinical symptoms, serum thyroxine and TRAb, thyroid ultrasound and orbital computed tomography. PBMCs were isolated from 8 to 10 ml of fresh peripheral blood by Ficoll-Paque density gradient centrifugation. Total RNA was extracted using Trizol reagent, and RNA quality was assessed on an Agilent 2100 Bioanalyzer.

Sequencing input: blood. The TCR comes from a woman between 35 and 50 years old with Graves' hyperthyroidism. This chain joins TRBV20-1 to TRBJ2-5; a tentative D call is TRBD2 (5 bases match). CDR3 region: CSAREQTGKETQYF. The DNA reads TGCAGTGCTAGGGAACAGACGGGGAAAGAGACCCAGTACTTC.